This T cell receptor beta chain emerged from a study of cytomegalovirus exposure and HLA in healthy donors. This clone was seen more than once but under ten times. The CDR3 has 14 residues. V lost 10 bases to trimming and J lost 3 bases, with 13 bases between them. Germline V lookup: CDR1 MGHDK, CDR2 SYGVNS. It was healthy bone marrow donors who served as donors. The PCR used 60 Vbeta and 13 Jbeta primers. Some clones are missing from TCRdb's copy, which holds only in-frame ones; the method was immunoSEQ multiplex PCR. The sample consists of about 130,000 clones, approximately 82% of them appearing once.

Material for sequencing was PBMCs. The sequence derives from a boy between 2 and 10 years old in good health and CMV-seronegative. This chain links TRBV25-1 with TRBJ1-6, with a possible D match to TRBD1 (5 bases). The CDR3 sequence is CATKGEYYNSPLHF. CDR3 coding DNA: TGTGCCACCAAAGGGGAATACTATAATTCACCCCTCCACTTT.